Listed below are T cell receptor beta chains from one sample, sequenced in a study of CD8 T cells in ankylosing spondylitis. TCRdb called the 5' RACE reads again in MiXCR, with one record for every CDR3 protein. The table lists fewer than 400,000 distinct CDR3 sequences, 20% to 25% of them singletons. Input material: blood, either unsorted or a sorted T cell fraction (not recorded which). The receptor set was obtained from a male donor with ankylosing spondylitis. Both conserved end residues are part of each CDR3. The order of the fields is J gene, D gene, V gene, clone size, CDR3 DNA, CDR3 protein. The D gene is left open where the match is weak. The size entry is marked missing in some rows and otherwise reads once, few, many or a size class.

J gene: TRBJ2-1; D gene: TRBD1; V gene: TRBV20-1; clone size: few; CDR3 DNA: TGCAGTGCTATATTTAGGGGGCACCTTTCCAATGAGCAGTTCTTC; CDR3 protein: CSAIFRGHLSNEQFF
J gene: TRBJ2-3; D gene: NA; V gene: TRBV5-1; clone size: NA; CDR3 DNA: TGCGCCAGCAGCTTGGCGGTCAGCCACACAGATACGCAGTATTTT; CDR3 protein: CASSLAVSHTDTQYF
J gene: TRBJ1-1; D gene: NA; V gene: TRBV11-2; clone size: few; CDR3 DNA: TGTGCCAGCAGCTTAGTGGGGGTTGGGAACACTGAAGCTTTCTTT; CDR3 protein: CASSLVGVGNTEAFF
J gene: TRBJ2-7; D gene: NA; V gene: TRBV11-2; clone size: few; CDR3 DNA: TGTGCCAGCAGCTTAGATTCGATGCCCGTATCGTTCTACGAGCAGTACTTC; CDR3 protein: CASSLDSMPVSFYEQYF
J gene: TRBJ1-1; D gene: NA; V gene: TRBV27; clone size: NA; CDR3 DNA: TGTGCCAGCAGTTTCGTTGGTCGTGCTGAAGCTTTCTTT; CDR3 protein: CASSFVGRAEAFF
J gene: TRBJ2-1; D gene: TRBD2; V gene: TRBV18; clone size: NA; CDR3 DNA: TGTGCCAGCTCACCTTTATTTACTAGCGTTCCGGGTAACAATGAGCAGTTCTTC; CDR3 protein: CASSPLFTSVPGNNEQFF
J gene: TRBJ2-5; D gene: TRBD2; V gene: TRBV4-3; clone size: few; CDR3 DNA: TGCGCCAGCAGCCAAGATATGGTAGCGGGTCCCCAGTACTTC; CDR3 protein: CASSQDMVAGPQYF
J gene: TRBJ2-1; D gene: TRBD2; V gene: TRBV12-3/TRBV12-4; clone size: many; CDR3 DNA: TGTGCCAGCAGTCCCCTGGCGGGAGCCAACAATGAGCAGTTCTTC; CDR3 protein: CASSPLAGANNEQFF
J gene: TRBJ2-2; D gene: NA; V gene: TRBV4-2; clone size: many; CDR3 DNA: TGTGCCAGCAGCCAAGATCAGGTCGGGGAGCTGTTTTTT; CDR3 protein: CASSQDQVGELFF
J gene: TRBJ2-7; D gene: NA; V gene: TRBV10-3; clone size: NA; CDR3 DNA: TGTGCCATCAGTGAGTCGAATAGTTGGGGCTACGAGCAGTACTTC; CDR3 protein: CAISESNSWGYEQYF
J gene: TRBJ2-1; D gene: TRBD2; V gene: TRBV6-5; clone size: NA; CDR3 DNA: TGTGCCAGCAGTTACTGGCTAGCGGTAGGGAATGAGCAGTTCTTC; CDR3 protein: CASSYWLAVGNEQFF
J gene: TRBJ1-1; D gene: TRBD1; V gene: TRBV29-1; clone size: few; CDR3 DNA: TGCAGCGTGTACAGGGGCGAGAACACTGAAGCTTTCTTT; CDR3 protein: CSVYRGENTEAFF
J gene: TRBJ1-3; D gene: TRBD1; V gene: TRBV27; clone size: NA; CDR3 DNA: TGTGCCAGCAGTTCATACCGGGACAGGGGACACACCATATATTTT; CDR3 protein: CASSSYRDRGHTIYF
J gene: TRBJ1-3; D gene: TRBD1; V gene: TRBV28; clone size: few; CDR3 DNA: TGTGCCAGCAGTTCGACAGGGTCGAACACCATATATTTT; CDR3 protein: CASSSTGSNTIYF
J gene: TRBJ1-1; D gene: NA; V gene: TRBV30; clone size: NA; CDR3 DNA: TGTGCCTGGGGGACCGGGGGGTATGGAGCTTTCTTT; CDR3 protein: CAWGTGGYGAFF
J gene: TRBJ1-6; D gene: NA; V gene: TRBV3-1; clone size: NA; CDR3 DNA: TGTGCCAGCAGCCGCAATGCCGGGTGGAATTCACCCCTCCACTTT; CDR3 protein: CASSRNAGWNSPLHF